One T cell receptor beta chain is described in this entry. The sample comes from a study of regulatory T cells in long-lasting Graves disease. Indicated time point: newly diagnosed GD, antithyroid drugs for less than 3 months. PBMC-derived RNA was used for the TCR library. Through Arm-PCR of CDR3 regions and iRepertoire HTBI primers, TCR beta libraries were built. One entry per CDR3 protein results from TCRdb running MiXCR on the multiplex PCR reads. The sample holds a few hundred thousand distinct CDR3 sequences, 15% seen once. This same sample was also part of a study on T cells in Graves' hyperthyroidism and ophthalmopathy.

The input for sequencing was peripheral blood mononuclear cells (PBMCs), taken at new diagnosis, from a patient treated with antithyroid drugs. This receptor was identified in a middle-aged woman with Graves disease.

CDR3: CASSRLARESSYEQYF. Here the CDR3 DNA reads TGTGCCAGCAGTCGACTAGCGCGGGAAAGCTCCTACGAGCAGTACTTC. The rearrangement links TRBV12-3 or TRBV12-4 to TRBJ2-7; 8 nucleotides align to TRBD2. The CDR3 is 16 amino acids. V trimming: 5 bases; J trimming: 0 bases; junction bases outside the gene matches: 9.